These 6 T cell receptor beta chains were sequenced from one sample in a study of cytomegalovirus exposure and HLA in healthy donors. PCR employed 60 Vbeta and 13 Jbeta primers. TCRdb's copy holds only in-frame clones and misses some; the assay was immunoSEQ multiplex PCR. Of some 93,000 clones in the sample, under 85% were seen once. Sequenced sample: PBMCs. These receptors all stem from a woman aged 40 to 50 in good health and CMV-seronegative.

This chain uses TRBV7-2 with TRBJ2-1; 7 bases align to TRBD2. V shed 6 bases, J shed 7 bases, and the junction held 12 bases outside the gene matches. The CDR3 runs 15 residues. Germline V CDR1 and CDR2: SGHTA, FQGNSA. The CDR3, as DNA: TGTGCCAGCAGTAAGGGCGGGGGTTTCGGAAATGAGCAGTTCTTC. This codes for CASSKGGGFGNEQFF.

This clone was detected a few times. The genes are TRBV27 and TRBJ2-7; D is undetermined. The germline V and J ends were trimmed by 5 bases and 2 bases, with 10 bases remaining between them. CDR1 is MNHEY and CDR2 is SMNVEV in the germline V gene (reference sequence). The CDR3 sequence is 13 residues long. In nucleotides, the CDR3 is TGTGCCAGCAGTGGTTCAGGAACCTACGAGCAGTACTTC. Its protein product is CASSGSGTYEQYF.

CDR3 coding DNA: TGTGCCAGTAGCAGGGGGAAGAATACCAATCAGCCCCAGCATTTT. Its protein product is CASSRGKNTNQPQHF. This chain joins TRBV2 and TRBJ1-5, with 7 bases fitting TRBD1. Trimming cost V 9 bases and J 3 bases; bases outside gene matches: 11. Germline CDR1 and CDR2: SNHLY and FYNNEI. CDR3 length: 15 residues. Full variable domain (missing parts from reference TRBV2 and TRBJ1-5): EPEVTQTPSHQVTQMGQEVILRCVPISNHLYFYWYRQILGQKVEFLVSFYNNEISEKSEIFDDQFSVERPDGSNFTLKIRSTKLEDSAMYFCASSRGKNTNQPQHFGDGTRLSIL.

The J gene is TRBJ2-7, the V gene TRBV7-9; 8 nucleotides line up with TRBD2. The germline V gene has CDR1 SEHNR and CDR2 FQNEAQ (reference sequence). The V gene end was trimmed by 5 bases and the J gene end by 6 bases; junction bases not matched to a gene: 9. The CDR3 runs to 14 residues. In DNA, the CDR3 is TGTGCCAGCAGCCTTTCGGGAGGGGGTGCCGAGCAGTACTTC. It specifies CASSLSGGGAEQYF.

This clone showed up just a few times. V is TRBV7-8 and J is TRBJ1-5; maybe TRBD1 (5 bases). CDR3 length: 15 residues. The germline V gene encodes CDR1 SGHVS and CDR2 FQNEAQ. The V end lost 6 bases, the J end lost 5 bases, and 17 bases lay between the germline ends. The CDR3 DNA sequence: TGTGCCAGCAGAAACCCAGGGTCGGAAGATCAGCCCCAGCATTTT. Translating gives CASRNPGSEDQPQHF. Using reference TRBV7-8 and TRBJ1-5 for the parts outside the CDR3, the full variable domain is GAGVSQSPRYKVAKRGQDVALRCDPISGHVSLFWYQQALGQGPEFLTYFQNEAQLDKSGLPSDRFFAERPEGSVSTLKIQRTQQEDSAVYLCASRNPGSEDQPQHFGDGTRLSIL.

The chain is built from TRBV6-5 and TRBJ2-1, with D perhaps TRBD2 (7 bases). The CDR3 has 13 amino acids. V shed 6 bases and J shed 5 bases, with 11 bases lying between them. From germline, CDR1 is MNHEY and CDR2 SVGAGI. The CDR3 protein is CASRQGGNNEQFF. The CDR3 coding sequence is TGTGCCAGCAGACAGGGAGGGAACAATGAGCAGTTCTTC.